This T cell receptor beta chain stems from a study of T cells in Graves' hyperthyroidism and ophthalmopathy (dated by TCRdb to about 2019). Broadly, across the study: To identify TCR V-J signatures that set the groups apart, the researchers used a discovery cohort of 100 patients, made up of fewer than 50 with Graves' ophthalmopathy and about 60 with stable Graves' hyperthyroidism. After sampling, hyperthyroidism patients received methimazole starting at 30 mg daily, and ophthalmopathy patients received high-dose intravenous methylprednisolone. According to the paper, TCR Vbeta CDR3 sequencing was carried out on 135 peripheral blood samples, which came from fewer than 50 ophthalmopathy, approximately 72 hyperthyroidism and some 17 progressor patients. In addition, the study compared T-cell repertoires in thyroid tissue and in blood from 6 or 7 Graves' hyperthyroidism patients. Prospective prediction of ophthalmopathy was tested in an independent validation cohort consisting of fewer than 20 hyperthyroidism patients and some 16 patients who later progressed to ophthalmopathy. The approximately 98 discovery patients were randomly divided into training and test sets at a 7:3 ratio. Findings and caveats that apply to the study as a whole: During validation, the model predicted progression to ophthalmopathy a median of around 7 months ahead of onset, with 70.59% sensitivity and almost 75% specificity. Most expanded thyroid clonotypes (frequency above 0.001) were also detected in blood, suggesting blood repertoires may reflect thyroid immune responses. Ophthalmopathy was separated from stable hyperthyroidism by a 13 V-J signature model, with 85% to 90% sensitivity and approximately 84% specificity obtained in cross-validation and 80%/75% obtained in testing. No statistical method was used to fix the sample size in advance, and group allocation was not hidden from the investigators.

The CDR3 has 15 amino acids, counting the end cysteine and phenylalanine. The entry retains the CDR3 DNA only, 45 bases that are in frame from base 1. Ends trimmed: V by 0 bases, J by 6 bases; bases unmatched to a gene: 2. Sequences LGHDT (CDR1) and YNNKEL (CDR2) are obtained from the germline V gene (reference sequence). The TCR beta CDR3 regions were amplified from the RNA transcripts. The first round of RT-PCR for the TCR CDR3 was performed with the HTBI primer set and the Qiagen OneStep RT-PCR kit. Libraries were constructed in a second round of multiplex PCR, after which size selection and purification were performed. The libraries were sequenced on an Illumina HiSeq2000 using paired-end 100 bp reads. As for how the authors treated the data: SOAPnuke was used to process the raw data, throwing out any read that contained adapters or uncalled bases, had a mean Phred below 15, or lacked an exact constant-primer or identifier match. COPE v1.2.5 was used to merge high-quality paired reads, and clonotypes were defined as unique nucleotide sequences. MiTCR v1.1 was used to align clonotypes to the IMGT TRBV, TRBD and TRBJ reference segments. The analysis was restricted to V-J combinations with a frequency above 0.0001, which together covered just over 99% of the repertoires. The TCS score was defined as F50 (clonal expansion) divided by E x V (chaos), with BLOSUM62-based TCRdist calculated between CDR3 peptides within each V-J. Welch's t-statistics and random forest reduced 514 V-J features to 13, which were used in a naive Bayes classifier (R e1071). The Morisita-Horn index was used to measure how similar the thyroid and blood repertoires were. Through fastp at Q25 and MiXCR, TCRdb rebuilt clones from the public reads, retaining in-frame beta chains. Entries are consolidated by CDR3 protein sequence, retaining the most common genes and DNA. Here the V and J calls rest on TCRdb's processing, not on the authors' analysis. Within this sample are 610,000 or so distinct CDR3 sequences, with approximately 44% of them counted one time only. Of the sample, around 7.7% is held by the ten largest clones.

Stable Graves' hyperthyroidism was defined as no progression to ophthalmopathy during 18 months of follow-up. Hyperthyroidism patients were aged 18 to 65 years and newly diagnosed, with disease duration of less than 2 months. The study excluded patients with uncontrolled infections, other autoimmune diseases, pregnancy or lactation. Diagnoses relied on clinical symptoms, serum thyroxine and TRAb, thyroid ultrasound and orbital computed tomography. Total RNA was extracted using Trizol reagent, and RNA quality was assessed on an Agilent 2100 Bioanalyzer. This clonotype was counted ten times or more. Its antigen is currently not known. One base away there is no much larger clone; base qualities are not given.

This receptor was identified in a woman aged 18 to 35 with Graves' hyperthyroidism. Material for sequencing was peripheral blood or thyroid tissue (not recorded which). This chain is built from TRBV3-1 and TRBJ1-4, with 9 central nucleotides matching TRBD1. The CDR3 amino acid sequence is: CASSQDGTGYEKLFF. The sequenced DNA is TGTGCCAGCAGCCAAGATGGGACAGGGTATGAAAAACTGTTTTTT.